The rows below give T cell receptor beta chains drawn from one sample of a study of cytomegalovirus exposure and HLA in healthy donors. The assay was immunoSEQ multiplex PCR, and TCRdb's table has in-frame clones only and misses some. The sample lists approximately 100,000 clones, 70% to 80% seen once, with 4.1% in the top ten. Input material: PBMCs. These receptors were taken from a female donor in good health and CMV-seropositive. CDR3s include the opening cysteine and the closing phenylalanine or tryptophan. D genes are given only for firm matches. Part of the rows lack a size; the others show once, few, many or a class for expanded clones.

TRBV6-5	TRBJ1-1	TRBD1	NA	CATFLDRVTEAFF	TGTGCCACTTTCTTGGACAGGGTCACTGAAGCTTTCTTT
TRBV15	TRBJ2-1	NA	NA	CATSRDTAARGKLGEQFF	TGTGCCACCAGCAGAGATACGGCCGCCAGGGGAAAATTAGGTGAGCAGTTCTTC
TRBV7-2	TRBJ2-3	TRBD2	NA	CASSPGGSGRAFGTQYF	TGTGCCAGCAGCCCTGGCGGGAGCGGGAGGGCCTTTGGTACGCAGTATTTT
TRBV7-9	TRBJ2-7	NA	NA	CASSPTSLTYEQYF	TGTGCCAGCAGCCCTACTAGCCTTACCTACGAGCAGTACTTC
TRBV27	TRBJ2-7	TRBD1	NA	CASRRTGTGVHEQYF	TGTGCCAGCAGACGTACCGGGACAGGGGTCCACGAGCAGTACTTC
TRBV29-1	TRBJ2-2	NA	NA	CSVATAQNTGELFF	TGCAGCGTTGCGACAGCCCAAAACACCGGGGAGCTGTTTTTT
TRBV27	TRBJ1-5	TRBD1	NA	CASSQGQGPNQPQHF	TGTGCCAGCAGCCAGGGACAGGGGCCTAATCAGCCCCAGCATTTT
TRBV7-2	TRBJ1-2	TRBD1	NA	CASSPRPGQEGYTF	TGTGCCAGCAGCCCTCGACCGGGACAGGAGGGCTACACCTTC
TRBV6-5	TRBJ2-7	TRBD2	NA	CASSPGGNAYEQYF	TGTGCCAGCAGTCCGGGGGGGAATGCCTACGAGCAGTACTTC
TRBV11-3	TRBJ2-7	TRBD2	NA	CASSLGGGTGLYEQYF	TGTGCCAGCAGCTTAGGGGGGGGGACGGGACTCTACGAGCAGTACTTC
TRBV7-9	TRBJ1-1	NA	once	CASSLAGATRTEAFF	TGTGCCAGCAGCTTAGCGGGAGCGACTCGAACTGAAGCTTTCTTT
TRBV11-2	TRBJ2-1	NA	few	CASRPRGYSYNEQFF	TGTGCCAGCAGGCCCCGGGGGTACTCCTACAATGAGCAGTTCTTC
TRBV19	TRBJ2-5	NA	NA	CASNGANQETQYF	TGTGCCAGTAATGGGGCTAACCAAGAGACCCAGTACTTC
TRBV2	TRBJ2-3	NA	NA	CASSELSGSTDTQYF	TGTGCCAGCAGTGAACTTAGCGGTAGCACAGATACGCAGTATTTT
TRBV21-1	TRBJ2-7	NA	NA	CASSKSRTGMHEQYF	TGTGCCAGCAGCAAATCTCGGACAGGGATGCACGAGCAGTACTTC
TRBV6-1	TRBJ2-1	TRBD2	NA	CASSGPRGAGGVDEQFF	TGTGCCAGCAGTGGCCCTCGGGGAGCGGGGGGTGTGGATGAGCAGTTCTTC
TRBV5-1	TRBJ2-7	TRBD2	NA	CASSEAGTSDEQYF	TGCGCCAGCAGCGAGGCCGGGACTAGCGACGAGCAGTACTTC
TRBV5-1	TRBJ2-7	TRBD1	NA	CASSLAAGGGYEQYF	TGCGCCAGCAGCCTCGCGGCAGGGGGCGGATACGAGCAGTACTTC
TRBV11-3	TRBJ2-2	NA	once	CASSEGGVNTGELFF	TGTGCCAGCAGCGAGGGGGGGGTGAACACCGGGGAGCTGTTTTTT
TRBV15	TRBJ1-2	TRBD1	few	CATRQTGVLYGYTF	TGTGCCACCAGACAGACAGGGGTTCTCTATGGCTACACCTTC
TRBV27	TRBJ2-1	NA	NA	CASSLSGNSYNEQFF	TGTGCCAGCAGTTTATCCGGGAACTCCTACAATGAGCAGTTCTTC
TRBV11-2	TRBJ2-2	NA	NA	CASSLSQGTGELFF	TGTGCCAGCAGCTTATCCCAGGGCACCGGGGAGCTGTTTTTT
TRBV2	TRBJ2-2	NA	once	CASSLVPSTGELFF	TGTGCCAGCAGCCTAGTCCCTTCGACCGGGGAGCTGTTTTTT
TRBV6-5	TRBJ2-2	NA	NA	CASRSDRRNTGELFF	TGTGCCAGCAGGTCCGACAGGCGGAACACCGGGGAGCTGTTTTTT
TRBV6-4	TRBJ2-2	TRBD2	few	CASSPSGSGGSEELFF	TGTGCCAGCAGCCCCTCGGGAAGCGGGGGCTCCGAGGAGCTGTTTTTT
TRBV5-1	TRBJ2-7	NA	NA	CASSLAGDSKEYF	TGCGCCAGCAGCTTGGCCGGGGATTCGAAGGAGTACTTC
TRBV2	TRBJ2-1	TRBD2	NA	CASRVTSGPNYNEQFF	TGTGCCAGCAGGGTGACTAGCGGGCCTAACTACAATGAGCAGTTCTTC
TRBV5-8	TRBJ1-2	TRBD1	NA	CASSRTGTGFGYTF	TGTGCCAGCAGTCGAACCGGGACAGGGTTTGGCTACACCTTC
TRBV7-2	TRBJ2-7	TRBD2	few	CASSLGGGFYEQYF	TGTGCCAGCAGCTTGGGCGGGGGTTTCTACGAGCAGTACTTC
TRBV9	TRBJ1-1	NA	NA	CASSEGGETEAFF	TGTGCCAGCAGCGAAGGAGGGGAGACTGAAGCTTTCTTT
TRBV7-9	TRBJ1-1	NA	NA	CSSSFPREGGAEAFF	TGTTCCAGCAGCTTCCCGAGGGAGGGAGGGGCTGAAGCTTTCTTT
TRBV15	TRBJ1-1	TRBD1	NA	CATSRQQGTEAFF	TGTGCCACCAGCAGACAACAGGGGACTGAAGCTTTCTTT
TRBV28	TRBJ2-7	NA	few	CASSLALGQTSFYEQYF	TGTGCCAGCAGTTTGGCGCTCGGACAAACAAGTTTCTACGAGCAGTACTTC
TRBV4-1	TRBJ2-3	NA	NA	CASSQSQGYTQYF	TGCGCCAGCAGCCAATCACAGGGTTATACGCAGTATTTT
TRBV19	TRBJ1-1	TRBD1	NA	CASSMVDRDYEAFF	TGTGCCAGTAGTATGGTGGACAGGGACTATGAAGCTTTCTTT
TRBV27	TRBJ2-7	NA	NA	CASSLGQGDPYEQYF	TGTGCCAGCAGTTTAGGGCAGGGCGATCCCTACGAGCAGTACTTC
TRBV19	TRBJ2-7	TRBD2	NA	CATTPTGGIYEQYF	TGTGCCACCACACCCACGGGAGGGATATACGAGCAGTACTTC
TRBV7-2	TRBJ2-1	TRBD2	NA	CASSPGLAHEQFF	TGTGCCAGCAGCCCCGGACTAGCCCATGAGCAGTTCTTC
TRBV11-3	TRBJ2-7	TRBD1	NA	CASSLGQGVFKPTYEQYF	TGTGCCAGCAGCTTGGGACAGGGCGTTTTTAAACCAACCTACGAGCAGTACTTC
TRBV5-4	TRBJ2-5	TRBD1	once	CASSNRGVETQYF	TGTGCCAGCAGCAACAGGGGTGTAGAGACCCAGTACTTC
TRBV15	TRBJ2-7	TRBD1	NA	CATSRGGQGASYEQYF	TGTGCCACCAGCAGAGGGGGACAGGGGGCTTCCTACGAGCAGTACTTC
TRBV30	TRBJ2-5	TRBD2	NA	CAWEVGLAGRYRETQYF	TGTGCCTGGGAGGTAGGACTAGCGGGAAGGTACCGAGAGACCCAGTACTTC
TRBV9	TRBJ2-3	NA	NA	CASSVGLVLDTQYF	TGTGCCAGCAGCGTAGGACTAGTGTTAGATACGCAGTATTTT
TRBV12-5	TRBJ2-5	TRBD1	few	CASARGDRTVQETQYF	TGTGCTAGTGCCCGAGGGGACAGGACCGTCCAAGAGACCCAGTACTTC
TRBV11-2	TRBJ2-2	NA	NA	CASSLPKRRANTGELFF	TGTGCCAGCAGCTTACCCAAGAGGAGGGCAAACACCGGGGAGCTGTTTTTT
TRBV4-1	TRBJ2-7	NA	NA	CASSQDRQGSYEQYF	TGCGCCAGCAGCCAAGACAGGCAGGGTTCCTACGAGCAGTACTTC
TRBV27	TRBJ2-2	NA	once	CASSLLGFGVGELFF	TGTGCCAGCAGTTTACTTGGCTTCGGGGTCGGGGAGCTGTTTTTT
TRBV27	TRBJ2-5	TRBD2	NA	CASSLRRGASKETQYF	TGTGCCAGCAGTTTAAGGCGGGGGGCCTCCAAAGAGACCCAGTACTTC
TRBV7-6	TRBJ2-7	TRBD2	NA	CASSPSGTYEQYF	TGTGCCAGCAGTCCTAGCGGGACCTACGAGCAGTACTTC
TRBV11-2	TRBJ2-3	NA	NA	CASSHLFWRLGRFSDTQYF	TGTGCCAGCAGCCACCTGTTTTGGAGGTTGGGGAGATTTTCAGATACGCAGTATTTT
TRBV7-8	TRBJ1-4	NA	NA	CASRLSLLPNEKLFF	TGTGCCAGCAGGTTATCACTTTTACCTAATGAAAAACTGTTTTTT
TRBV7-2	TRBJ2-1	TRBD2	once	CASSWTSGGNNEQFF	TGTGCCAGCAGCTGGACTAGCGGGGGGAACAATGAGCAGTTCTTC
TRBV7-9	TRBJ2-5	TRBD1	NA	CASSRRTGAPGTQYF	TGTGCCAGCAGCCGTCGGACAGGGGCCCCTGGGACCCAGTACTTC